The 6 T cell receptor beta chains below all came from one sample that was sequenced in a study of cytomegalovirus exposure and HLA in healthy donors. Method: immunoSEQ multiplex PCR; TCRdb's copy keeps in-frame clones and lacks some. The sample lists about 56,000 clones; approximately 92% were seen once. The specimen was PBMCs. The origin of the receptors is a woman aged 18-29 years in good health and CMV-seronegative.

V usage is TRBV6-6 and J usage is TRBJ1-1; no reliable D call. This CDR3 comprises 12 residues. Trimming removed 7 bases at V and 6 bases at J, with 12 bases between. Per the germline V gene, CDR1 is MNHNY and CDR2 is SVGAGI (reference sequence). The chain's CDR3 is CASTARAAEAFF. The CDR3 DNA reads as TGTGCCAGCACCGCGCGGGCGGCTGAAGCTTTCTTT.

CDR3 sequence reads: CASSIGQATEAFF. For the CDR3, the DNA is TGTGCCAGTAGTATAGGACAAGCCACTGAAGCTTTCTTT. The gene calls are TRBV19 and TRBJ1-1; D unclear. V was shortened by 1 base and J by 4 bases, with 7 bases between the two germline ends. The CDR3 extends over 13 amino acids. Germline V gene lookup returns CDR1 LNHDA and CDR2 SQIVND (reference sequence).

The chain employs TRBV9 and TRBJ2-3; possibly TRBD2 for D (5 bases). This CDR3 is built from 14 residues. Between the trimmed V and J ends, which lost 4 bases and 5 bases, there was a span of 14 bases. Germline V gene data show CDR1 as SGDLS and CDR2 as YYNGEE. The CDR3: CASSSRTRGDTQYF. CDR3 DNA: TGTGCCAGCAGCTCTAGGACTCGTGGAGATACGCAGTATTTT. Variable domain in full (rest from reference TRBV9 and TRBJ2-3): DSGVTQTPKHLITATGQRVTLRCSPRSGDLSVYWYQQSLDQGLQFLIQYYNGEERAKGNILERFSAQQFPDLHSELNLSSLELGDSALYFCASSSRTRGDTQYFGPGTRLTVL.

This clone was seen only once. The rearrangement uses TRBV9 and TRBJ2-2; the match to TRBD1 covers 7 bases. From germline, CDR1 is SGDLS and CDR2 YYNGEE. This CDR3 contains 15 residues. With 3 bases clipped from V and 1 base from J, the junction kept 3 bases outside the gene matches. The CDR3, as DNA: TGTGCCAGCAGCGGAGGGACAGAGAACACCGGGGAGCTGTTTTTT. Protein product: CASSGGTENTGELFF.

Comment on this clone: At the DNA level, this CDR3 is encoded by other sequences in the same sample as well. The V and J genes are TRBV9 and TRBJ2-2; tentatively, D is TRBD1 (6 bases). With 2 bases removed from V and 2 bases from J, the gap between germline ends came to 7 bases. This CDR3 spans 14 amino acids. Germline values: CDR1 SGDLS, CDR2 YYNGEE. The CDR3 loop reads CASSVTGNTGELFF. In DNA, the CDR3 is TGTGCCAGCAGCGTGACAGGAAACACCGGGGAGCTGTTTTTT.

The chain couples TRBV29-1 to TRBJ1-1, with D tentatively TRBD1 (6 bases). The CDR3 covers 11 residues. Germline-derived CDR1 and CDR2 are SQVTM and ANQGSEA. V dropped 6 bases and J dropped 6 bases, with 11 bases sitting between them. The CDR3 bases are TGCAGCGTCTCGGGACACTCTGAAGCTTTCTTT. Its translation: CSVSGHSEAFF.